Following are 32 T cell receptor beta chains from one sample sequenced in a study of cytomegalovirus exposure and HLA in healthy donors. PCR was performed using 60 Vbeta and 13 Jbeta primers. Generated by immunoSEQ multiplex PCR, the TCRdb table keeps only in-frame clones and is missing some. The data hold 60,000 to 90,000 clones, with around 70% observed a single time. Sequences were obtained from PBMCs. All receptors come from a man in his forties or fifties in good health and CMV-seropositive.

For the CDR3, the DNA is TGTGCCAGCAGTTACGGGACAGGGAGCAATCAGCCCCAGCATTTT. Translated: CASSYGTGSNQPQHF. The V call is TRBV6-5, the J call TRBJ1-5, with TRBD1 matching 9 bases. The CDR3 totals 15 residues. Germline CDR1 and CDR2: MNHEY and SVGAGI. After removal of 2 bases from V and 1 base from J, the junction contained 0 bases not matched to a gene.

This CDR3 reads CASSLDRGGSNEKLFF. In DNA, the CDR3 is TGCGCCAGCAGCTTGGACCGGGGGGGTTCTAATGAAAAACTGTTTTTT. The rearrangement joins TRBV5-1 to TRBJ1-4, with a tentative D call TRBD1 (5 bases). V lost 0 bases and J 3 bases, leaving 12 bases between the germline ends. The V gene's germline CDR1 is SGHRS and CDR2 YFSETQ. The length of the CDR3 is 16 residues.

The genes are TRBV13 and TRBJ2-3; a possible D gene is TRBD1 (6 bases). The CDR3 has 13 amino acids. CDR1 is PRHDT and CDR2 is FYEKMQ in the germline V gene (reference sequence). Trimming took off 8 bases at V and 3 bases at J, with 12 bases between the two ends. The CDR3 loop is CASHVGGTDTQYF. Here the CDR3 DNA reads TGTGCCAGCCACGTAGGGGGAACAGATACGCAGTATTTT.

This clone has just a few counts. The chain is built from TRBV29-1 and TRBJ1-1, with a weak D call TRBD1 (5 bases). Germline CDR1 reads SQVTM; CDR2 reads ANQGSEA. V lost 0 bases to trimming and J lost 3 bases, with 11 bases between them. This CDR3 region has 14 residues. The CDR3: CSVEDPGSHTEAFF. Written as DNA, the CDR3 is TGCAGCGTTGAAGACCCAGGGTCTCACACTGAAGCTTTCTTT.

This CDR3 is CASSQDRGKTDTQYF. The DNA of the CDR3 is TGTGCCAGCAGTCAGGACAGGGGTAAGACAGATACGCAGTATTTT. This rearrangement joins TRBV5-4 to TRBJ2-3; 9 bases fit TRBD1. The CDR3 is 15 amino acids. V shed 5 bases and J 3 bases; nucleotides not matched to a gene: 7. Germline V gene lookup returns CDR1 SGHNT and CDR2 YYREEE (reference sequence). The full variable domain, its missing parts supplied by reference TRBV5-4 and TRBJ2-3, is ETGVTQSPTHLIKTRGQQVTLRCSSQSGHNTVSWYQQALGQGPQFIFQYYREEENGRGNFPPRFSGLQFPNYSSELNVNALELDDSALYLCASSQDRGKTDTQYFGPGTRLTVL.

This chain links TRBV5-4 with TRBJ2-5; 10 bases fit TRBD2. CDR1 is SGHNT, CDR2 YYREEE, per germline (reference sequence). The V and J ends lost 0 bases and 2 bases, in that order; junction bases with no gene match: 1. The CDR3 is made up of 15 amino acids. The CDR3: CASSLGTSGQETQYF. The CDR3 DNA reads TGTGCCAGCAGCTTGGGGACTAGCGGACAAGAGACCCAGTACTTC.

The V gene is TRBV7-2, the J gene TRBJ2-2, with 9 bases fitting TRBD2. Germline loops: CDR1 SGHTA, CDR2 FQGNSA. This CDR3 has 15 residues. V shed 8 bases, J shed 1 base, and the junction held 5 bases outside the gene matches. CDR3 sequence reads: CASGISGGNTGELFF. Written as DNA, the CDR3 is TGTGCCAGCGGAATTAGCGGGGGGAACACCGGGGAGCTGTTTTTT.

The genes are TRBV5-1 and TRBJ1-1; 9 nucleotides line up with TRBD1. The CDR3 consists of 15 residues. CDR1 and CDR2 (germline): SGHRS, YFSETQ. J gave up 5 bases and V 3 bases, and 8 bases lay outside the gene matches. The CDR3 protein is CASSSPPGQGTEAFF. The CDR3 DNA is TGCGCCAGCAGCTCCCCCCCGGGACAGGGTACTGAAGCTTTCTTT.

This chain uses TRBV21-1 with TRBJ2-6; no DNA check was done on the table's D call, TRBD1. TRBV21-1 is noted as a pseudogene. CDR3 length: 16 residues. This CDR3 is CASSARTASRANVLTF. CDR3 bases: TGTGCCAGCAGCGCTCGAACAGCCTCTCGGGCCAACGTCCTGACTTTC.

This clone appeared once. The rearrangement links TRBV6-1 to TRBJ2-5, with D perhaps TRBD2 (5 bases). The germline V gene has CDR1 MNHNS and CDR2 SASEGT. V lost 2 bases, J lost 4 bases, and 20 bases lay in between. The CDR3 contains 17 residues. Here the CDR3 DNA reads TGTGCCAGCAGTGAACCCCTAAACCGAAGAGGGTCAGAGACCCAGTACTTC. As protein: CASSEPLNRRGSETQYF.

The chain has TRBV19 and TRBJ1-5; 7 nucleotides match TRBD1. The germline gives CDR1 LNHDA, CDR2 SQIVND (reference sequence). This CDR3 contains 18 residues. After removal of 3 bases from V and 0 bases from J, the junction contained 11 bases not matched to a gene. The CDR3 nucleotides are TGTGCCAGTAGTATGTGGGACAGCCTTTCTGATAGCAATCAGCCCCAGCATTTT. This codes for CASSMWDSLSDSNQPQHF.

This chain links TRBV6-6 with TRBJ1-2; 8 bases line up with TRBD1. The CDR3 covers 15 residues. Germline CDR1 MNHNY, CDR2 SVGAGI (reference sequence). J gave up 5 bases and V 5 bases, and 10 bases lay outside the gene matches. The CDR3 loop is CASSAVDRGEYGYTF. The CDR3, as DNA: TGTGCCAGCAGTGCGGTCGACAGGGGCGAATATGGCTACACCTTC.

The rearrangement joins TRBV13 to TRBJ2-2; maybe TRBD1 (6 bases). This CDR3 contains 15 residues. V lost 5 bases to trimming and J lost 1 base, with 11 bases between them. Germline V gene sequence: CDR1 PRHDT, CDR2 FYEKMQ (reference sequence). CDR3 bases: TGTGCCAGCAGCCGGGACAACTTGAACACCGGGGAGCTGTTTTTT. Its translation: CASSRDNLNTGELFF.

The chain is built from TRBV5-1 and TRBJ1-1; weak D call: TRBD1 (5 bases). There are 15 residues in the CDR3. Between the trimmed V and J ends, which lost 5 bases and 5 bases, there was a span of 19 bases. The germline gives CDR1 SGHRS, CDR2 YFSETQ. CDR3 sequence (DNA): TGCGCCAGCAGAAAAGGGGAGGGATTTTGGACTGAAGCTTTCTTT. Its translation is CASRKGEGFWTEAFF.

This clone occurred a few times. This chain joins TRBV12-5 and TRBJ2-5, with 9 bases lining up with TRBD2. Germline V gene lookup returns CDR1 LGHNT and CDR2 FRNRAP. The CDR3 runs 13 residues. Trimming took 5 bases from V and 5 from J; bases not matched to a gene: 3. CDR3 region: CASGPSGAETQYF. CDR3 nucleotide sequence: TGTGCTAGTGGTCCTAGCGGGGCCGAGACCCAGTACTTC.

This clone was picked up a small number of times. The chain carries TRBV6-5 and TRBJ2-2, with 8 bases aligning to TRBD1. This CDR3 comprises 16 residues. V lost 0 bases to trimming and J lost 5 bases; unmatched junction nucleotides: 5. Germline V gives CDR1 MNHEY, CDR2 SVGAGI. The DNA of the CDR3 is TGTGCCAGCAGTTACTCGTTGGACAGGGAAACCGGGGAGCTGTTTTTT. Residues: CASSYSLDRETGELFF.

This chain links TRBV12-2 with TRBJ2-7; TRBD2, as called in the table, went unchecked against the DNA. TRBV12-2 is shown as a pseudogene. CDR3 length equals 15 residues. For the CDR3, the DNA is TGTGCAAGTCGCTTTCGCGGGGGGCGCCCCTACGAGCAGTACTTC. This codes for CASRFRGGRPYEQYF.

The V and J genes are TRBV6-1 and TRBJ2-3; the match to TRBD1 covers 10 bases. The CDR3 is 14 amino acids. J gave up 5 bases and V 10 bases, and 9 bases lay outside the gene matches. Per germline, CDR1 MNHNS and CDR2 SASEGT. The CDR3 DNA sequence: TGTGCCACCTCGACAGGGGGCGACGGAGATACGCAGTATTTT. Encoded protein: CATSTGGDGDTQYF.

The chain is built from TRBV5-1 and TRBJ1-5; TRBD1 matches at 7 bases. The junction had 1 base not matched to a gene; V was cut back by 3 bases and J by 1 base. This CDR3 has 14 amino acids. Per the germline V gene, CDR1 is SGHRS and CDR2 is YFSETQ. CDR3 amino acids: CASSSGQSNQPQHF. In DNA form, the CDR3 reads TGCGCCAGCAGCTCGGGACAGAGCAATCAGCCCCAGCATTTT.

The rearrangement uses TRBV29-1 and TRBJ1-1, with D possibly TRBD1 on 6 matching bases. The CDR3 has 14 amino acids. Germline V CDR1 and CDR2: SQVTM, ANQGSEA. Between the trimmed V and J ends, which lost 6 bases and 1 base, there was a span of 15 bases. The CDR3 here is CSVTGTLGNTEAFF. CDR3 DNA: TGCAGCGTGACCGGGACACTAGGGAACACTGAAGCTTTCTTT.

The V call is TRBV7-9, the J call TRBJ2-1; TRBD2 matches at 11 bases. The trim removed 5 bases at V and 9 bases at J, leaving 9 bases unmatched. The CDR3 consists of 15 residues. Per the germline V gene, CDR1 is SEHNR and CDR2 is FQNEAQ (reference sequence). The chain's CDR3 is CASSDRLAGSVEQFF. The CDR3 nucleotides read TGTGCCAGCAGCGATCGACTAGCGGGATCGGTTGAGCAGTTCTTC.

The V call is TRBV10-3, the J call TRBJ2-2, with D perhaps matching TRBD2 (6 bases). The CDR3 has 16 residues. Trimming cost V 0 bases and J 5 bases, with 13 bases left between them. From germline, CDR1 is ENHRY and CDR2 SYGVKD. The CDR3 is CAISESGGAGTGELFF. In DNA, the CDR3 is TGTGCCATCAGTGAGTCTGGAGGGGCTGGGACCGGGGAGCTGTTTTTT.

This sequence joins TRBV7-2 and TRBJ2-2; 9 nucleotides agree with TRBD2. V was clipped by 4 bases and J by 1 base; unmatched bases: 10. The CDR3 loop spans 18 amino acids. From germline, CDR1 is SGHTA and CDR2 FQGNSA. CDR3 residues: CASSSVVLAGLNTGELFF. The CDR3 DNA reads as TGTGCCAGCAGCTCGGTTGTACTAGCGGGTCTGAACACCGGGGAGCTGTTTTTT. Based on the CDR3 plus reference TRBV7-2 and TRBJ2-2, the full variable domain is GAGVSQSPSNKVTEKGKDVELRCDPISGHTALYWYRQSLGQGLEFLIYFQGNSAPDKSGLPSDRFSAERTGGSVSTLTIQRTQQEDSAVYLCASSSVVLAGLNTGELFFGEGSRLTVL.

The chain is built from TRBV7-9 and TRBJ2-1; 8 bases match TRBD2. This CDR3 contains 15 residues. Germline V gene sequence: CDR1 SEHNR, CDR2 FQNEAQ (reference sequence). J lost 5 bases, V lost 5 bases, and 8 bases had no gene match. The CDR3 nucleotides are TGTGCCAGCAGCCCGGGGGGGTCCGGCGACAATGAGCAGTTCTTC. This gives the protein CASSPGGSGDNEQFF.

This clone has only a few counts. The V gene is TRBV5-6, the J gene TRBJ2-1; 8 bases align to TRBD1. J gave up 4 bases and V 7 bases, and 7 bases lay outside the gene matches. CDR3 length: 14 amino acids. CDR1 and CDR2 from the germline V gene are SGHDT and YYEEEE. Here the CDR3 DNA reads TGTGCCAGCTCCCGAAACAGGGGGTACAATGAGCAGTTCTTC. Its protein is CASSRNRGYNEQFF.

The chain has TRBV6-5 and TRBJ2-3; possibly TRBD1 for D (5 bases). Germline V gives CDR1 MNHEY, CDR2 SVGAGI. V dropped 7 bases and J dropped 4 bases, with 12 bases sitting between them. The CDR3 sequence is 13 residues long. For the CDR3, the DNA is TGTGCCAGCACCCAGGCAGGGCCAGATACGCAGTATTTT. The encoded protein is CASTQAGPDTQYF.

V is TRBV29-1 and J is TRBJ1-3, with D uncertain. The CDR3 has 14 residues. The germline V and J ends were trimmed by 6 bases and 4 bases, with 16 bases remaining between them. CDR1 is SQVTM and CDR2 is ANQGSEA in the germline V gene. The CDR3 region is CSVGNAGKGNTIYF. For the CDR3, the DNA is TGCAGCGTCGGGAATGCGGGGAAGGGAAACACCATATATTTT.

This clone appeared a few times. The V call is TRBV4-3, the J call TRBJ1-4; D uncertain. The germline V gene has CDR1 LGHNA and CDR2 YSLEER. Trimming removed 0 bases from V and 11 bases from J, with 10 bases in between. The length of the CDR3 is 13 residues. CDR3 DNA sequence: TGCGCCAGCAGCCAAGACCCCCCGGGGAAACTGTTTTTT. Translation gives CASSQDPPGKLFF.

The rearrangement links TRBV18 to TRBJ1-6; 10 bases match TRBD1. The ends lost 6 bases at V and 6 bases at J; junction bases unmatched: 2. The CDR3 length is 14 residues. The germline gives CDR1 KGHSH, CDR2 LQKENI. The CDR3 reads CASSRDRGNSPLHF. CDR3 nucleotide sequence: TGTGCCAGCTCCCGGGACAGGGGTAATTCACCCCTCCACTTT.

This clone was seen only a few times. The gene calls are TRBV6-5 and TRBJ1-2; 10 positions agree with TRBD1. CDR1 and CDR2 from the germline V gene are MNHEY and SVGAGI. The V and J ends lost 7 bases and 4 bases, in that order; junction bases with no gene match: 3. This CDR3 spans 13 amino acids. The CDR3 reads CASNRDRGYGYTF. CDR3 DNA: TGTGCCAGCAACCGGGACAGGGGCTATGGCTACACCTTC.

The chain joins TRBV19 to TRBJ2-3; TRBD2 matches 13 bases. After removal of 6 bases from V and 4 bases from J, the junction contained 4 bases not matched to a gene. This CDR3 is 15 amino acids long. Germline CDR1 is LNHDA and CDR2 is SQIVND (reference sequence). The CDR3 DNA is TGTGCCAGTAGGAGACTAGCGGGAGGACCAGATACGCAGTATTTT. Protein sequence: CASRRLAGGPDTQYF. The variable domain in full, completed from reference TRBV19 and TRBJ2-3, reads DGGITQSPKYLFRKEGQNVTLSCEQNLNHDAMYWYRQDPGQGLRLIYYSQIVNDFQKGDIAEGYSVSREKKESFPLTVTSAQKNPTAFYLCASRRLAGGPDTQYFGPGTRLTVL.

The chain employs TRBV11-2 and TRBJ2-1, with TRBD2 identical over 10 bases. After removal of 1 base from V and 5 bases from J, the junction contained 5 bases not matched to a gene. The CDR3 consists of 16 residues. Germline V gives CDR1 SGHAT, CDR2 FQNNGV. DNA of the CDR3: TGTGCCAGCAGCTTAGTTCCACTAGCGGGGAACAATGAGCAGTTCTTC. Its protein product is CASSLVPLAGNNEQFF.